Below are 3 T cell receptor beta chains sequenced from a single sample in a study of vaccination effects on CD4 cells after COVID-19. The table came from immunoSEQ multiplex PCR; TCRdb's copy has only in-frame clones and leaves some out. The sample records approximately 24,000 clones, around 69% being singletons. Their target antigens are unknown. ViraFEST expansion of antigen-specific CD4+ T cells with viral peptide pools preceded sequencing. It was after approximately 10 days of culture that CD4+ T cells were isolated. From March to December 2020, the person had a SARS-CoV-2 infection that was confirmed by PCR. Sequences were derived from CD4+ T cells from PBMCs cultured with SARS-CoV-2 spike peptides, sampled before COVID-19 vaccination. The receptor set was obtained from a human donor who had a prior SARS-CoV-2 infection.

V and J are TRBV29-1 and TRBJ2-1; TRBD2 matches at 11 bases. The length of the CDR3 is 14 residues. V shed 5 bases and J 4 bases; nucleotides not matched to a gene: 4. The V gene's germline CDR1 is SQVTM and CDR2 ANQGSEA. The CDR3 protein is CSVLAGGPYNEQFF. CDR3 bases: TGCAGCGTTTTAGCGGGGGGGCCTTACAATGAGCAGTTCTTC.

This clone has only one observation. The V and J genes are TRBV29-1 and TRBJ2-5; 7 nucleotides match TRBD2. This CDR3 has 13 residues. With 2 bases clipped from V and 2 bases from J, the junction kept 2 bases outside the gene matches. CDR1 is SQVTM and CDR2 is ANQGSEA in the germline V gene. The CDR3, as DNA: TGCAGCGTTGAAAGGGGAGGGCAAGAGACCCAGTACTTC. Amino acids: CSVERGGQETQYF.

This chain joins TRBV10-2 and TRBJ2-7; D unclear. Germline lookup yields CDR1 WSHSY and CDR2 SAAADI. V was shortened by 4 bases and J by 2 bases, with 9 bases between the two germline ends. CDR3 size: 13 residues. The CDR3 region is CASSAVVAYEQYF. Here the CDR3 DNA reads TGCGCCAGCAGTGCGGTTGTGGCCTACGAGCAGTACTTC.